The 9 T cell receptor beta chains presented below share a single source sample, sequenced in a study of shared clonotypes between healthy human individuals. Repertoires were generated with immunoSEQ multiplex PCR, while TCRdb's copy carries only in-frame clones and drops some. Here the sample spans roughly 1.5 million clones, about 98% being singletons. The specimen sequenced was naive CD4+ T cells sorted from blood. The subset here: CD45RA+ positively selected. The receptors stem from a man aged 25 to 45 in good health.

The chain combines TRBV7-8 with TRBJ2-7; TRBD1 is a possible D gene (6 bases). The ends were cut back, 5 bases at V and 0 bases at J, with 14 bases in the middle. This CDR3 spans 15 amino acids. Germline CDR1 reads SGHVS; CDR2 reads FQNEAQ. CDR3 nucleotide sequence: TGTGCCAGCAGCGCTGGGACACTTCCCTCCTACGAGCAGTACTTC. Translated: CASSAGTLPSYEQYF.

V gene TRBV5-1 combines with J gene TRBJ1-1; 9 bases align to TRBD1. V dropped 0 bases and J dropped 12; count of bases not matched to a gene: 6. The CDR3 is 13 amino acids. Germline-derived CDR1 and CDR2 are SGHRS and YFSETQ. Written as DNA, the CDR3 is TGCGCCAGCAGCTTGGTATGGACAGGGGAAACTTTCTTT. As protein: CASSLVWTGETFF. Looking up the rest from reference TRBV5-1 and TRBJ1-1 gives the full variable domain: KAGVTQTPRYLIKTRGQQVTLSCSPISGHRSVSWYQQTPGQGLQFLFEYFSETQRNKGNFPGRFSGRQFSNSRSEMNVSTLELGDSALYLCASSLVWTGETFFGQGTRLTVV.

Turning to this clone: This same CDR3 is encoded by further DNA sequences in the sample. The CDR3 sequence is CASSPRRVQETQYF. The CDR3 DNA reads as TGTGCCAGCTCACCACGGAGGGTCCAAGAGACCCAGTACTTC. The chain is built from TRBV18 and TRBJ2-5; D may be TRBD2 (6 bases). Deletions cut 1 base from V and 1 base from J, with 7 bases between. The CDR3 covers 14 residues. Germline CDR1 KGHSH, CDR2 LQKENI. Based on the CDR3 plus reference TRBV18 and TRBJ2-5, the full variable domain is NAGVMQNPRHLVRRRGQEARLRCSPMKGHSHVYWYRQLPEEGLKFMVYLQKENIIDESGMPKERFSAEFPKEGPSILRIQQVVRGDSAAYFCASSPRRVQETQYFGPGTRLLVL.

CDR3 sequence reads: CAWSVRRNTIYF. For the CDR3, the DNA is TGTGCCTGGAGTGTACGGCGAAACACCATATATTTT. The V call is TRBV30, the J call TRBJ1-3; unclear D gene. CDR1 and CDR2 (germline): GTSNPN, SVGIG (reference sequence). V was clipped by 0 bases and J by 5 bases, with 5 bases between them. This CDR3 contains 12 residues.

The chain joins TRBV28 to TRBJ2-7, with 14 bases matching TRBD2. V shed 5 bases, J shed 0 bases, and the junction held 6 bases outside the gene matches. There are 17 residues in the CDR3. Germline V lookup: CDR1 MDHEN, CDR2 SYDVKM. This CDR3 is CASSPSGTSGSSYEQYF. Here the CDR3 DNA reads TGTGCCAGCAGTCCTTCCGGGACTAGCGGGAGCTCCTACGAGCAGTACTTC.

The genes are TRBV27 and TRBJ2-2; TRBD1 might be the D (6 bases). Germline CDR1 MNHEY, CDR2 SMNVEV (reference sequence). The CDR3 spans 13 residues. Trimming removed 6 bases at V and 6 bases at J, with 11 bases between. CDR3 bases: TGTGCCAGCAGGGCATCAGGGGCCGGGGAGCTGTTTTTT. It translates to CASRASGAGELFF.

The rearrangement joins TRBV7-9 to TRBJ1-2; no reliable D call. Germline V gene data show CDR1 as SEHNR and CDR2 as FQNEAQ (reference sequence). Trimming left V 1 base short and J 3 bases short, with 15 bases between. The CDR3 loop spans 16 amino acids. CDR3 protein: CASSLEFKWFDYGYTF. The CDR3 DNA reads as TGTGCCAGCAGCTTAGAATTTAAATGGTTTGACTATGGCTACACCTTC.

V usage is TRBV27 and J usage is TRBJ2-1, with D tentatively TRBD2 (6 bases). Germline values: CDR1 MNHEY, CDR2 SMNVEV (reference sequence). This CDR3 is 14 amino acids long. Trimming left V 2 bases short and J 7 bases short, with 12 bases between. The CDR3, as DNA: TGTGCCAGCAGTTTAAGGCGGGACCGGAATGAGCAGTTCTTC. Its protein product is CASSLRRDRNEQFF.

Turning to this clone: The sample carries other DNA sequences with the same CDR3. CDR3 sequence: CASSLPEGETQYF. The DNA for the CDR3 is TGCGCCAGCAGCTTGCCCGAGGGCGAGACCCAGTACTTC. The chain combines TRBV5-1 with TRBJ2-5; tentatively, D is TRBD2 (5 bases). Germline V gene sequence: CDR1 SGHRS, CDR2 YFSETQ. This CDR3 is built from 13 residues. V shed 1 base and J shed 5 bases, with 9 bases lying between them. Based on the CDR3 plus reference TRBV5-1 and TRBJ2-5, the full variable domain is KAGVTQTPRYLIKTRGQQVTLSCSPISGHRSVSWYQQTPGQGLQFLFEYFSETQRNKGNFPGRFSGRQFSNSRSEMNVSTLELGDSALYLCASSLPEGETQYFGPGTRLLVL.